The 11 T cell receptor beta chains given below trace back to one sample, sequenced in a study of OX40 agonist ivuxolimab in advanced cancers. Generated by immunoSEQ multiplex PCR, the TCRdb table keeps only in-frame clones and is missing some. The table lists approximately 80,000 clones, 90% to 95% of them singletons, with over 8.5% in the top ten. This sample comprised CD4+ or CD8+ T cells sorted from blood, obtained in a trial of the OX40 agonist ivuxolimab. These receptors originate from an adult with an advanced solid tumor such as melanoma, head and neck, liver or kidney cancer.

This rearrangement joins TRBV11-2 to TRBJ2-2, with D perhaps matching TRBD1 (6 bases). Germline CDR1 reads SGHAT; CDR2 reads FQNNGV. CDR3 length equals 17 residues. V dropped 1 base and J dropped 3 bases, with 15 bases sitting between them. CDR3 sequence reads: CASSLVMSRGDTGELFF. The CDR3, as DNA: TGTGCCAGCAGCTTAGTGATGTCCAGGGGAGACACCGGGGAGCTGTTTTTT.

Regarding this clone: Distinct nucleotide sequences in the sample also encode this CDR3. The chain joins TRBV27 to TRBJ2-7; tentative D call: TRBD1 (6 bases). Germline lookup yields CDR1 MNHEY and CDR2 SMNVEV (reference sequence). The CDR3 has 14 residues. V was trimmed by 2 bases and J by 2 bases, leaving 10 bases between them. The CDR3 is CASSLGRGAYEQYF. The CDR3 DNA reads as TGTGCCAGCAGTTTAGGCAGGGGAGCCTACGAGCAGTACTTC.

The CDR3: CASSLATSGHEQYF. For the CDR3, the DNA is TGTGCCAGCAGCTTAGCGACTAGCGGACACGAGCAGTACTTC. V usage is TRBV7-9 and J usage is TRBJ2-7, with 9 positions matching TRBD2. Per the germline V gene, CDR1 is SEHNR and CDR2 is FQNEAQ (reference sequence). This CDR3 is built from 14 residues. V was clipped by 0 bases and J by 5 bases; unmatched bases: 2. Full variable domain (rest looked up from reference TRBV7-9 and TRBJ2-7): DTGVSQNPRHKITKRGQNVTFRCDPISEHNRLYWYRQTLGQGPEFLTYFQNEAQLEKSRLLSDRFSAERPKGSFSTLEIQRTEQGDSAMYLCASSLATSGHEQYFGPGTRLTVT.

This chain connects TRBV10-3 to TRBJ1-1; D remains ambiguous. The germline V gene has CDR1 ENHRY and CDR2 SYGVKD. V was cut by 7 bases and J by 1 base, with 13 bases left in between. This CDR3 has 14 residues. CDR3 sequence reads: CAINGVPKNTEAFF. The CDR3 DNA sequence: TGTGCCATCAATGGGGTACCCAAGAACACTGAAGCTTTCTTT.

This chain links TRBV18 with TRBJ1-5; D not resolved. The V and J ends lost 3 bases and 4 bases respectively, with 19 bases between them. The CDR3 runs to 17 residues. Germline lookup yields CDR1 KGHSH and CDR2 LQKENI. CDR3 sequence reads: CASSPQRTPGWNQPQHF. Written as DNA, the CDR3 is TGTGCCAGCTCACCTCAAAGGACTCCGGGATGGAATCAGCCCCAGCATTTT.

This clone was seen once. A junction boundary mismatches the germline segment, possibly from a read error. The chain employs TRBV7-9 and TRBJ1-2, with TRBD1 matching over 8 bases. The V gene's germline CDR1 is SEHNR and CDR2 FQNEAQ (reference sequence). The length of the CDR3 is 13 residues. The CDR3 DNA is TGTGCCAGCAGCCCCACCGCGGACAGGGACCCTTCCTTC. Protein sequence: CASSPTADRDPSF.

The J gene is TRBJ2-1, the V gene TRBV6-6, with unresolved D. The CDR3 covers 13 residues. V gave up 0 bases and J gave up 9 bases, with 9 bases separating them. Germline CDR1 and CDR2: MNHNY and SVGAGI (reference sequence). The CDR3, as DNA: TGTGCCAGCAGTTACTCCTCCGTGGGTGAGCAGTTCTTC. It yields the protein CASSYSSVGEQFF.

V and J are TRBV19 and TRBJ1-2; possible D gene TRBD1, 5 bases. The CDR3 totals 14 residues. Germline CDR1 reads LNHDA; CDR2 reads SQIVND (reference sequence). The V end was cut by 4 bases, the J end by 5 bases, with 14 bases between. The CDR3 loop is CASSKDTTLYGYTF. CDR3 DNA: TGTGCCAGTAGTAAGGACACGACCCTTTATGGCTACACCTTC. Full variable domain (outside the CDR3, taken from reference TRBV19 and TRBJ1-2): DGGITQSPKYLFRKEGQNVTLSCEQNLNHDAMYWYRQDPGQGLRLIYYSQIVNDFQKGDIAEGYSVSREKKESFPLTVTSAQKNPTAFYLCASSKDTTLYGYTFGSGTRLTVV.

The chain is built from TRBV11-1 and TRBJ2-2; D is possibly TRBD2 (6 bases). V shed 5 bases and J shed 5 bases, with 12 bases lying between them. CDR1 and CDR2 from the germline V gene are SGHAT and FQDESV (reference sequence). This CDR3 contains 14 residues. The chain's CDR3 is CASSTGGGTGELFF. For the CDR3, the DNA is TGTGCCAGCAGCACAGGAGGAGGGACCGGGGAGCTGTTTTTT. Based on the CDR3 plus reference TRBV11-1 and TRBJ2-2, the full variable domain is EAEVAQSPRYKITEKSQAVAFWCDPISGHATLYWYRQILGQGPELLVQFQDESVVDDSQLPKDRFSAERLKGVDSTLKIQPAELGDSAMYLCASSTGGGTGELFFGEGSRLTVL.

CDR3 region: CASSPTGRVGSGANVLTF. In nucleotides, the CDR3 is TGTGCCAGCAGCCCCACAGGGAGGGTAGGCTCTGGGGCCAACGTCCTGACTTTC. This chain uses TRBV7-8 with TRBJ2-6; D may be TRBD2 (7 bases). Trimming removed 5 bases from V and 0 bases from J, with 17 bases in between. The germline gives CDR1 SGHVS, CDR2 FQNEAQ. The length of the CDR3 is 18 residues.

The rearrangement links TRBV10-3 to TRBJ2-1, with 10 positions matching TRBD1. The CDR3 totals 16 residues. Germline CDR1 reads ENHRY; CDR2 reads SYGVKD. The trim removed 3 bases at V and 6 bases at J, leaving 8 bases unmatched. CDR3 DNA sequence: TGTGCCATCAGTGATGATTGGACAGGGGGTATCAATGAGCAGTTCTTC. Translated, it gives CAISDDWTGGINEQFF.